This T cell receptor (beta chain) was recovered during a study of CD8 T cells in Susac syndrome. Study observations and caveats: Regarding the TCR sequencing and HLA analysis, the study admitted that a relatively small number of individuals were involved.

This clonotype was observed a single time. Antigen: not known. Reverse transcription of about 0.45 to 1 ug RNA was performed with random hexamers. It was immunoSEQ multiplex PCR that amplified TCR beta CDR3 across 54 Vbeta and 13 Jbeta. TCRdb ran MiXCR on the immunoSEQ multiplex PCR reads and lists one entry per CDR3 protein. The sample holds fewer than 350,000 distinct CDR3 sequences, around 91% seen once. This TCR was recovered from a human donor with multiple sclerosis. The sample consisted of CD8+ T cells from PBMCs.

The CDR3: CASRKPGQGTEAFF. The CDR3 coding sequence is TGTGCCAGCAGGAAACCGGGACAGGGTACTGAAGCTTTCTTT. The V gene is TRBV7-8, the J gene TRBJ1-1; 9 bases agree with TRBD1. Germline V lookup: CDR1 SGHVS, CDR2 FQNEAQ. Germline trimming cut 6 bases from V and 5 bases from J; bases unmatched to any gene: 7. CDR3 length: 14 residues.